The entry below gives a single T cell receptor (beta chain) sequence along with its context. This clone's antigen is unknown. No clone much larger than this one lies a single base away; base qualities are absent. To prepare the library, RACE was applied. The instrument given in TCRdb is NextSeq 500. During library preparation, unique molecular identifiers were attached to individual cDNA molecules so that TCRs could be counted quantitatively and reproducibly. Each blood RNA sample was used to sequence both TCR alpha and TCR beta chains. The original pipeline was this. Samples had a median of roughly 98,000 TCRs, with a range from about 23,224 to 750,000. The Decombinator software suite was used to annotate V, J and CDR3 in the TCR reads. For the PS versus PT1 abundance plots, all samples were subsampled to the same number of TCRs (28,000). TCRs were defined as expanded if absent before sensitization and observed at least eight times at the 2-week time point. Through fastp at Q25 and MiXCR, TCRdb rebuilt clones from the public reads, retaining in-frame beta chains. Each entry is one CDR3 protein sequence, shown with its most common DNA and genes. In this record, the V and J calls reflect TCRdb's handling and not the investigators' own analysis. This sample holds 97,000 or so distinct CDR3 sequences; roughly a quarter were observed only once. Together, the top ten hold 9% to 12% of the sample.

This specimen belongs to a study of human T cells and chemical hapten exposure (dated by TCRdb to about 2021). Looking at the study overall: For sensitization, 2% DPC in acetone was applied to an approximately 2 cm by approximately 2 cm area of upper inner arm skin. Weekly therapeutic DPC doses were additionally applied to the scalp of patients throughout the roughly 25-week study period. Patch tests used Finn chambers with 0.01% DPC on the upper back, scored after 6 days by International Contact Dermatitis Research Group standards. Most of the patients in the cohort were female, and the cohort covered alopecia areata with under or over 50% scalp involvement, alopecia totalis and alopecia universalis. The libraries were sequenced as a pool, and the TCR yield per sample differed mostly because of small variations in library volumes within the pool. In alopecia patients, the study followed how the peripheral blood TCR repertoire changed in vivo over primary and secondary sensitization to diphenylcyclopropenone (DPC), a hapten. Patient blood was sampled pre-sensitization (week 0) and at 2, 6 and about 24 weeks after DPC sensitization. For TCR sequencing, blood came from 25 to 35 alopecia patients at anywhere from one to four time points (pre-sensitization, 2, 6 and 24 weeks).

The meaning of the sample's time point label: patch test 3, about 24 weeks after DPC sensitization. Read against the paper, the sample's treatment or condition label means: therapeutic diphenylcyclopropenone sensitization with weekly scalp DPC. Blood at each patch-test visit was drawn before the patch test was applied. To be eligible, patients had to be aged 18 to 70, diagnosed with alopecia and judged suitable for DPC therapy, while pregnant patients were excluded. Total RNA was isolated from unfractionated whole blood collected in Tempus Blood RNA tubes. From the germline V gene, CDR1 is ENHRY and CDR2 is SYGVKD. From the cysteine up to the phenylalanine, the CDR3 has a length of 13 residues. Here the CDR3 DNA is all that survives: 39 bases in frame from base 1. V is reduced by 5 bases and J by 5 bases, leaving a spacing of 12 bases between them. Overall results and qualifications from the work: After repeated subsampling, changes were observed in the strength of the expansion versus patch-test correlation and in the threshold at which the correlation became significant. DPC sensitization did not change the number of TCRs with a frequency above 1 in 1000, and there was no evidence of changes in global repertoire structure. All patients had alopecia, a presumed autoimmune disease, so their immune response might differ from that of healthy individuals. A positive correlation was found between the number of PT1 expanded TCRs and patch test score, with significance reached at thresholds 8, 16 and 32 but not 4. Compared with pre-sensitization or healthy control sets, expanded TCRs formed significantly more large CDR3 similarity clusters, which is consistent with antigen-driven responses.

The V and J segments used are TRBV10-3 and TRBJ2-5; a weak D assignment points to TRBD2 (5 bases agree). This TCR was sampled from a man in his forties with alopecia areata. Some clones in this sample may be carry-over from other donors' samples. Here the sequenced sample was whole blood, taken in connection with sensitization to the hapten diphenylcyclopropenone (DPC). The nucleotides read TGTGCCATCAGTCCTCCTAGCCAGGAGACCCAGTACTTC. It specifies CAISPPSQETQYF.